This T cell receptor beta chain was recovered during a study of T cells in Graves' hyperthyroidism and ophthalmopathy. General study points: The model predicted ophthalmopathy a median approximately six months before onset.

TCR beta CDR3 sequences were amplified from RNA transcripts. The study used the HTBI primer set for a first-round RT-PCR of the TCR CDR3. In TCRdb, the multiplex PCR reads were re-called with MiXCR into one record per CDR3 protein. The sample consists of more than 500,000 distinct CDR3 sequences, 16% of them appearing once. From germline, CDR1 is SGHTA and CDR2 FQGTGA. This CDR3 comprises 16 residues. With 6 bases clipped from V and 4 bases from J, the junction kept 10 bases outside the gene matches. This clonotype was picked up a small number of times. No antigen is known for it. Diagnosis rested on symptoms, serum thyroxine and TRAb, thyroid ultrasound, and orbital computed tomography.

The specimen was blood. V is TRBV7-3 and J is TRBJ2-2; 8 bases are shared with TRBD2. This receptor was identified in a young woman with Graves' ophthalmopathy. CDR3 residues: CASSDELAEATGELFF. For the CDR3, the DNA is TGTGCCAGCAGTGATGAACTAGCGGAGGCCACCGGGGAGCTGTTTTTT.